The clone carrying this T cell receptor (beta chain) was counted ten times or more. The target antigen is unknown. Using RNA transcripts as the source, TCR beta CDR3 regions were amplified. The HTBI primer set served for first-round RT-PCR of the TCR CDR3. In TCRdb, the multiplex PCR reads were re-called with MiXCR into one record per CDR3 protein. The repertoire holds approximately 630,000 distinct CDR3 sequences, with 15% to 20% as singletons. Lactation, pregnancy, other autoimmune disease or uncontrolled infection led to exclusion of patients. The data were obtained in a study of T cells in Graves' hyperthyroidism and ophthalmopathy. Study-level results: Ophthalmopathy stood apart from stable hyperthyroidism in a 13 V-J model.

V was pared by 2 bases and J by 4 bases, with 8 bases of the junction left unmatched. Looked up from germline, CDR1 is SGDLS and CDR2 is YYNGEE. The CDR3 length is 15 residues. Sequenced sample: blood. The chain employs TRBV9 and TRBJ2-7, with 8 bases identical to TRBD1. This TCR was sampled from a woman under 40 with Graves' hyperthyroidism. CDR3 sequence reads: CASSVGTGPFYEQYF. Here the CDR3 DNA reads TGTGCCAGCAGCGTTGGGACAGGTCCATTTTACGAGCAGTACTTC.